This T cell receptor (beta chain) emerged from a study of cytomegalovirus exposure and HLA in healthy donors. V was clipped by 4 bases and J by 0 bases; unmatched bases: 6. Germline CDR1 SGHNT, CDR2 YYREEE (reference sequence). CDR3 length equals 17 residues. Each donor's status was that of a healthy bone marrow donor. The study ran its PCR with 60 Vbeta and 13 Jbeta primers. In the study's own analysis: Later analysis identified tens of millions of unique TCR beta chains, about 10 million shared. Data came from immunoSEQ multiplex PCR; TCRdb stores just in-frame clones and leaves some out. V, J and clone size are those of that table, while D and trimming were read from the DNA. The sample includes 170,000 or so clones, around 80% seen only once; the top ten take around 5%.

The sequenced sample was PBMCs. V usage is TRBV5-4 and J usage is TRBJ2-6, with TRBD1 identical over 8 bases. The clonotype comes from a man aged 18 to 35 in good health and CMV-seronegative. For the CDR3, the DNA is TGTGCCAGCAGCGGGGGACAGGTCCCCTCTGGGGCCAACGTCCTGACTTTC. Translated, it gives CASSGGQVPSGANVLTF.